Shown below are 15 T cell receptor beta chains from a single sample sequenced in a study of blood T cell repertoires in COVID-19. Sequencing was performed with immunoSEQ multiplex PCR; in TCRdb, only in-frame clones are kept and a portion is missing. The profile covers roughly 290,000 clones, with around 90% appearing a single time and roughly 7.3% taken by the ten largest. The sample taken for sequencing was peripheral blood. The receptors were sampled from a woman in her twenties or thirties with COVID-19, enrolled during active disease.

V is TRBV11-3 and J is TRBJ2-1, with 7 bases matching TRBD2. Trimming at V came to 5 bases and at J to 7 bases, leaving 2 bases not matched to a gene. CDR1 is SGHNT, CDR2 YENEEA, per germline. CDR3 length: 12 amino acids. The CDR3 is CASSRTRNEQFF. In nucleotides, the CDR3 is TGTGCCAGCAGCCGGACTAGAAATGAGCAGTTCTTC. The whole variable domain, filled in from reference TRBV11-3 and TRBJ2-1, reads EAGVVQSPRYKIIEKKQPVAFWCNPISGHNTLYWYLQNLGQGPELLIRYENEEAVDDSQLPKDRFSAERLKGVDSTLKIQPAELGDSAVYLCASSRTRNEQFFGPGTRLTVL.

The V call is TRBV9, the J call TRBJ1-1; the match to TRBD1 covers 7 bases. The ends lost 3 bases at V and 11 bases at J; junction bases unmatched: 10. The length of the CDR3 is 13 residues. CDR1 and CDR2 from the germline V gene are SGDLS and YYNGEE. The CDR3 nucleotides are TGTGCCAGCAGCGGAGCTACAGGGGCTAGGGCTTTCTTT. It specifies CASSGATGARAFF.

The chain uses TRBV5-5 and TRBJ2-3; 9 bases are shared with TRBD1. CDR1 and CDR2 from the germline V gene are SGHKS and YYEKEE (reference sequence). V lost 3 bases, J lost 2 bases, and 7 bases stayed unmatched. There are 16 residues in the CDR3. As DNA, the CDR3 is TGTGCCAGCAGCTCCAACAGGGGGCTATACACAGATACGCAGTATTTT. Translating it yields CASSSNRGLYTDTQYF.

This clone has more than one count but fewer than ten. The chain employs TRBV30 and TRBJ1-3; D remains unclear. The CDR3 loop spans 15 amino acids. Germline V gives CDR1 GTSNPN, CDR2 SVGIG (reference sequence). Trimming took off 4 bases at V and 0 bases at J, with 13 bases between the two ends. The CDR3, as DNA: TGTGCCTGGACCTATTCTCAAATCTCTGGAAACACCATATATTTT. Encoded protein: CAWTYSQISGNTIYF.

The DNA for the CDR3 is TGTGCCAGTCCCGACAGCTCTGGAAACACCATATATTTT. This translates into CASPDSSGNTIYF. V and J are TRBV19 and TRBJ1-3, with D tentatively TRBD1 (5 bases). CDR1 and CDR2 from the germline V gene are LNHDA and SQIVND (reference sequence). CDR3 length equals 13 residues. V was pared by 8 bases and J by 0 bases, with 8 bases between.

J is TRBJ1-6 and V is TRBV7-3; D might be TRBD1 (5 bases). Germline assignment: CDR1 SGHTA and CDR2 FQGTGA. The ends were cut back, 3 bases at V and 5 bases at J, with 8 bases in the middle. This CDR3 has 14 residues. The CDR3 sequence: CASSFDSNNSPLHF. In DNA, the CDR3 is TGTGCCAGCAGCTTTGACAGTAATAATTCACCCCTCCACTTT.

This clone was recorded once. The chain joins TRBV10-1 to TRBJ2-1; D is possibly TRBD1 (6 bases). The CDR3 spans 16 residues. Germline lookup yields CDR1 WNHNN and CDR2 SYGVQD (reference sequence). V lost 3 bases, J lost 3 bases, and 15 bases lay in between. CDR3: CASSDLGTTNYNEQFF. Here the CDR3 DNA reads TGCGCCAGCAGTGACCTCGGGACAACTAACTACAATGAGCAGTTCTTC.

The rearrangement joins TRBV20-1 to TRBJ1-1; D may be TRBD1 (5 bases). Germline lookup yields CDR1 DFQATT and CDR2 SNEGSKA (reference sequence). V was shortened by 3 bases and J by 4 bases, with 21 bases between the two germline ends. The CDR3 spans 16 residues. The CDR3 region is CSASYPLTAVATEAFF. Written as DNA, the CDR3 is TGCAGTGCTAGTTACCCATTGACAGCAGTCGCCACTGAAGCTTTCTTT.

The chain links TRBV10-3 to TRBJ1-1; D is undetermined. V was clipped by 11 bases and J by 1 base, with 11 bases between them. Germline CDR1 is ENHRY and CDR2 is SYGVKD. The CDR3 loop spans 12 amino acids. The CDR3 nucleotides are TGTGCCTCCCGCGGCGGGAACACTGAAGCTTTCTTT. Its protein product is CASRGGNTEAFF.

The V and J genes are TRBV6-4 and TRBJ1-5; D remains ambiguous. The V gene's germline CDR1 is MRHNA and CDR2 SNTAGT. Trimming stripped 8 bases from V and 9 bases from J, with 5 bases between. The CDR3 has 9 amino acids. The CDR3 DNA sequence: TGTGCCAGCCCTCGGCCCCAGCATTTT. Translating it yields CASPRPQHF.

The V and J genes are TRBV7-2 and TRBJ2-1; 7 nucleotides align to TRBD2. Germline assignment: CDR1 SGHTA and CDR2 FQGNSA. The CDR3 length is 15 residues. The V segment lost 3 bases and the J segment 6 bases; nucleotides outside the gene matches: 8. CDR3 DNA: TGTGCCAGCAGCTTTAAGGCTAGCGGACTCAATGAGCAGTTCTTC. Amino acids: CASSFKASGLNEQFF.

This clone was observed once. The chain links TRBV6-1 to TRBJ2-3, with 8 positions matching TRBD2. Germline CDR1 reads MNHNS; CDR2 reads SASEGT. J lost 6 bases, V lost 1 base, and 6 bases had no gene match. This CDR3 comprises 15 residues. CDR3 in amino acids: CASSEDDGGRDTQYF. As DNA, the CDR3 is TGTGCCAGCAGTGAAGACGATGGCGGGAGGGATACGCAGTATTTT.

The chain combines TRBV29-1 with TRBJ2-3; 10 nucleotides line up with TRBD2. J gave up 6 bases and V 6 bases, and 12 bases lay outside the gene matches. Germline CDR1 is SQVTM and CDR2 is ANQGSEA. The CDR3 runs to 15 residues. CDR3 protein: CSVDRIAGGGDTQYF. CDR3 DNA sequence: TGCAGCGTAGATAGAATAGCGGGGGGCGGGGATACGCAGTATTTT.

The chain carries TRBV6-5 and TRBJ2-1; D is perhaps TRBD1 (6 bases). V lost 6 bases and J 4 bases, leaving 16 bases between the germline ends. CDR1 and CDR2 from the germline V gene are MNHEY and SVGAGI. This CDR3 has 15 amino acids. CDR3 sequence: CASSLQGHIYNEQFF. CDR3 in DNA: TGTGCCAGCAGCCTCCAGGGACACATATACAATGAGCAGTTCTTC.

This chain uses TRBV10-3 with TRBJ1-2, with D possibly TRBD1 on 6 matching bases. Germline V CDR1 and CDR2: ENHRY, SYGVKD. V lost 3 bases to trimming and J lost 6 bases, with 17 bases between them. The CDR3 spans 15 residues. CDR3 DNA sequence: TGTGCCATCAGTGAAAAGGAACAGGGTTGGCATGGCTACACCTTC. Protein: CAISEKEQGWHGYTF.